Shown below are 16 T cell receptor beta chains from a single sample sequenced in a study of blood T cell repertoires in COVID-19. This table comes from immunoSEQ multiplex PCR, and its TCRdb copy is limited to in-frame clones, with some not included. The sample consists of approximately 160,000 clones, approximately 87% of them appearing once. The sample was peripheral blood. The receptors come from a woman in her 70s with acute or convalescent COVID-19.

This clone showed up just a few times. The chain has TRBV3-1 (or the pseudogene TRBV3-2) and TRBJ1-2, with D perhaps TRBD1 (6 bases). The length of the CDR3 is 13 residues. Germline values: CDR1 LGHDT, CDR2 YNNKEL (reference sequence). V was shortened by 4 bases and J by 7 bases, with 13 bases between the two germline ends. The CDR3 nucleotides read TGTGCCAGCAGCCTGAGGGGGGGGACTGGCTACACCTTC. Its protein product is CASSLRGGTGYTF.

CDR3 region: CASRIQGASYGYTF. The CDR3 coding sequence is TGCGCCAGCCGTATTCAGGGGGCGTCCTATGGCTACACCTTC. The chain is built from TRBV5-1 and TRBJ1-2, with TRBD1 matching 8 bases. Germline-derived CDR1 and CDR2 are SGHRS and YFSETQ. CDR3 length: 14 residues. J was trimmed by 4 bases and V by 7 bases; bases with no gene match: 9. Full variable domain (remainder filled in from reference TRBV5-1 and TRBJ1-2): KAGVTQTPRYLIKTRGQQVTLSCSPISGHRSVSWYQQTPGQGLQFLFEYFSETQRNKGNFPGRFSGRQFSNSRSEMNVSTLELGDSALYLCASRIQGASYGYTFGSGTRLTVV.

The J gene is TRBJ2-2, the V gene TRBV19; 9 nucleotides line up with TRBD1. V shed 6 bases, J shed 7 bases, and the junction held 18 bases outside the gene matches. Per germline, CDR1 LNHDA and CDR2 SQIVND (reference sequence). CDR3 length: 18 amino acids. CDR3 sequence: CASSLQGAWAGEVGELFF. In DNA form, the CDR3 reads TGTGCCAGTAGCCTACAGGGGGCTTGGGCGGGAGAGGTCGGGGAGCTGTTTTTT. Looking up the rest from reference TRBV19 and TRBJ2-2 gives the full variable domain: DGGITQSPKYLFRKEGQNVTLSCEQNLNHDAMYWYRQDPGQGLRLIYYSQIVNDFQKGDIAEGYSVSREKKESFPLTVTSAQKNPTAFYLCASSLQGAWAGEVGELFFGEGSRLTVL.

The V call is TRBV6-5, the J call TRBJ2-7, with 10 bases identical to TRBD2. Germline V gene data show CDR1 as MNHEY and CDR2 as SVGAGI. The length of the CDR3 is 15 residues. Germline trimming cut 5 bases from V and 5 bases from J; bases unmatched to any gene: 9. The CDR3: CASSPLAGAFDEQYF. CDR3 coding DNA: TGTGCCAGCAGTCCCCTAGCGGGGGCCTTTGACGAGCAGTACTTC.

Note on this clone: Mismatch with germline at one junction end may stem from a read error. V gene TRBV6-6 combines with J gene TRBJ2-7, with no clear D. The V gene's germline CDR1 is MNHNY and CDR2 SVGAGI (reference sequence). The CDR3 consists of 15 residues. CDR3 in amino acids: CASSDSPLPRDEQYF. The CDR3 DNA follows: TGTGCCAGCAGTGACTCGCCACTCCCTCGGGACGAGCAGTACTTC.

The chain carries TRBV3-1 (or the pseudogene TRBV3-2) and TRBJ1-2; D is perhaps TRBD1 (5 bases). Trimming shortened V by 4 bases and J by 0 bases, and 9 bases separated the two germline ends. Germline V gene sequence: CDR1 LGHDT, CDR2 YNNKEL (reference sequence). The CDR3 covers 14 residues. Here the CDR3 reads CASSLGGPNYGYTF. CDR3 nucleotides: TGTGCCAGCAGCCTGGGGGGTCCTAACTATGGCTACACCTTC.

V usage is TRBV6-1 and J usage is TRBJ1-2; weak D call: TRBD1 (6 bases). CDR3 length: 14 amino acids. Germline CDR1 reads MNHNS; CDR2 reads SASEGT. Trimming pared 2 bases from V and 3 bases from J, leaving 10 bases between. The DNA for the CDR3 is TGTGCCAGCAGTGAACAGGGGCTTTACTATGGCTACACCTTC. It is translated as CASSEQGLYYGYTF.

This clone was seen a few times. The rearrangement joins TRBV7-2 to TRBJ1-1, with 10 nucleotides matching TRBD1. CDR1 is SGHTA, CDR2 FQGNSA, per germline. V trimming: 5 bases; J trimming: 11 bases; junction bases outside the gene matches: 17. The CDR3 sequence is 16 residues long. The CDR3 DNA reads TGTGCCAGCAGCCACCGCCGCTCCGGGACAGGGGAGAAGGCTTTCTTT. Translating gives CASSHRRSGTGEKAFF. Complete variable domain (other parts from reference TRBV7-2 and TRBJ1-1): GAGVSQSPSNKVTEKGKDVELRCDPISGHTALYWYRQSLGQGLEFLIYFQGNSAPDKSGLPSDRFSAERTGGSVSTLTIQRTQQEDSAVYLCASSHRRSGTGEKAFFGQGTRLTVV.

V usage is TRBV28 and J usage is TRBJ2-4, with TRBD1 matching over 8 bases. The CDR3 runs 16 residues. Per the germline V gene, CDR1 is MDHEN and CDR2 is SYDVKM. V lost 6 bases to trimming and J lost 5 bases; unmatched junction nucleotides: 12. The CDR3 region has the DNA TGTGCCAGCAGCCCTACCCCCGGACAGGGTCAAAACATTCAGTACTTC. Its protein product is CASSPTPGQGQNIQYF.

The chain carries TRBV7-9 and TRBJ1-4; 9 nucleotides agree with TRBD1. This CDR3 is built from 14 residues. J gave up 7 bases and V 1 base, and 1 base lay outside the gene matches. CDR1 and CDR2 (germline): SEHNR, FQNEAQ (reference sequence). The CDR3 reads CASSLGDRAEKLFF. In nucleotides, the CDR3 is TGTGCCAGCAGCTTAGGGGACAGGGCTGAAAAACTGTTTTTT.

This CDR3 is CSASQTSTSTDTQYF. Here the CDR3 DNA reads TGCAGTGCTAGTCAGACTAGCACTAGCACAGATACGCAGTATTTT. The chain uses TRBV20-1 and TRBJ2-3, with TRBD2 matching 7 bases. Germline V CDR1 and CDR2: DFQATT, SNEGSKA (reference sequence). The CDR3 is 15 residues long. With V trimmed by 3 bases and J by 0 bases, 6 bases remained unmatched.

This clone was recorded only once. The chain couples TRBV10-3 to TRBJ2-3; 12 positions agree with TRBD1. Losses at the gene ends were 10 bases for V and 4 bases for J; bases not matched to a gene: 15. CDR1 and CDR2 (germline): ENHRY, SYGVKD. CDR3 size: 17 residues. In DNA, the CDR3 is TGTGCCACTAACCCCGGGACAGGGGGCGCCTTGGCAGATACGCAGTATTTT. Its translation is CATNPGTGGALADTQYF.

In its sample, this clone was seen once. The chain carries TRBV7-2 and TRBJ2-7; 9 bases align to TRBD1. The CDR3 has 13 residues. The J segment lost 6 bases and the V segment lost 5 bases, leaving 5 bases of the junction unmatched. Germline values: CDR1 SGHTA, CDR2 FQGNSA. The DNA of the CDR3 is TGTGCCAGCAGCCCTTGGACAGGGGTCGAGCAGTACTTC. It is translated as CASSPWTGVEQYF.

This chain connects TRBV27 to TRBJ2-7; D is possibly TRBD2 (6 bases). CDR1 is MNHEY and CDR2 is SMNVEV in the germline V gene (reference sequence). V lost 6 bases, J lost 2 bases, and 17 bases lay in between. The CDR3 runs to 15 residues. The CDR3, as DNA: TGTGCCAGCAGATCCGTACCCGGGAGCCCCTACGAGCAGTACTTC. It is translated as CASRSVPGSPYEQYF.

V and J are TRBV4-3 and TRBJ1-2; no reliable D call. The CDR3 covers 15 residues. V was shortened by 3 bases and J by 2 bases, with 13 bases between the two germline ends. Germline assignment: CDR1 LGHNA and CDR2 YSLEER. CDR3 coding DNA: TGCGCCAGCAGCCAGACAAGGAAGACAAACTATGGCTACACCTTC. This codes for CASSQTRKTNYGYTF.

The V call is TRBV6-5, the J call TRBJ1-6; a weak D match, TRBD1 (6 bases). This CDR3 is built from 15 residues. The germline V gene encodes CDR1 MNHEY and CDR2 SVGAGI. V gave up 3 bases and J gave up 5 bases, with 11 bases separating them. The CDR3 sequence: CASSYASGDNSPLHF. The CDR3 bases are TGTGCCAGCAGTTATGCATCAGGGGATAATTCACCCCTCCACTTT.